These 25 T cell receptor beta chains share one sample of origin, sequenced in a study of beta chain features in type 1 diabetes. Sequencing targeted expressed TCRB transcripts, as all isolated RNA had been reverse transcribed. Assay: immunoSEQ multiplex PCR; the TCRdb copy retains only in-frame clones and omits some. The sample has about 130,000 clones, about a tenth seen once. The sequenced sample consisted of central memory CD4+ T cells from blood. These TCRs come from a young man in good health.

V gene TRBV4-3 combines with J gene TRBJ2-2, with D perhaps matching TRBD1 (6 bases). The CDR3 contains 16 residues. V was cut by 1 base and J by 1 base, with 10 bases left in between. Germline assignment: CDR1 LGHNA and CDR2 YSLEER. DNA for the CDR3: TGCGCCAGCAGCCAAGCAGGACAGCGGAACACCGGGGAGCTGTTTTTT. It encodes CASSQAGQRNTGELFF.

Only a few counts were recorded for this clone. This chain uses TRBV6-1 with TRBJ1-1, with D possibly being TRBD1 (6 bases). CDR1 and CDR2 from the germline V gene are MNHNS and SASEGT. The V gene lost 5 bases and the J gene lost 1 base, with 14 bases spanning the gap. CDR3 size: 15 residues. For the CDR3, the DNA is TGTGCCAGCAGTCTTCCAGGGGCCAGGAACACTGAAGCTTTCTTT. Residues: CASSLPGARNTEAFF.

This clone was seen only a few times. The rearrangement uses TRBV1 and TRBJ2-1; TRBD1 is the table's D call, not checked against the DNA. TRBV1 is an annotated pseudogene. This CDR3 has 16 amino acids. Here the CDR3 reads CTSSHFDRGNYNEQFF. For the CDR3, the DNA is TGCACCAGCAGCCACTTCGACAGGGGGAACTACAATGAGCAGTTCTTC.

The chain combines TRBV7-2 with TRBJ2-3; D is unresolved. The germline CDR1 and CDR2 sequences are SGHTA and FQGNSA. Trimming stripped 4 bases from V and 3 bases from J, with 14 bases between. The CDR3 sequence is 15 residues long. In nucleotides, the CDR3 is TGTGCCAGCAGCTCGTCTCGGGTTAGGACAGATACGCAGTATTTT. Translating gives CASSSSRVRTDTQYF. Together with reference TRBV7-2 and TRBJ2-3, the CDR3 gives the full variable domain: GAGVSQSPSNKVTEKGKDVELRCDPISGHTALYWYRQSLGQGLEFLIYFQGNSAPDKSGLPSDRFSAERTGGSVSTLTIQRTQQEDSAVYLCASSSSRVRTDTQYFGPGTRLTVL.

This clone was seen a handful of times. This chain connects TRBV7-8 to TRBJ1-5; no reliable D call. The germline V gene has CDR1 SGHVS and CDR2 FQNEAQ. CDR3 length: 14 amino acids. The V gene lost 5 bases and the J gene lost 4 bases, with 12 bases spanning the gap. The CDR3 coding sequence is TGTGCCAGCAGCCCCACGAACTATAATCAGCCCCAGCATTTT. It translates to CASSPTNYNQPQHF.

This clone has just a few counts. The V and J genes are TRBV6-5 and TRBJ2-7; 9 nucleotides match TRBD1. This CDR3 contains 13 residues. V dropped 6 bases and J dropped 3; count of bases not matched to a gene: 3. Germline-derived CDR1 and CDR2 are MNHEY and SVGAGI. CDR3 loop: CASRTGGGYEQYF. The CDR3, as DNA: TGTGCCAGCAGAACAGGGGGCGGCTACGAGCAGTACTTC.

This rearrangement joins TRBV7-2 to TRBJ2-6; D not certain. Germline-derived CDR1 and CDR2 are SGHTA and FQGNSA. Trimming cost V 2 bases and J 0 bases, with 5 bases left between them. The CDR3 runs 15 residues. As DNA, the CDR3 is TGTGCCAGCAGCTTATCGGGCTCTGGGGCCAACGTCCTGACTTTC. It specifies CASSLSGSGANVLTF.

The chain links TRBV7-2 to TRBJ2-5; the D is unclear. The CDR3 loop spans 13 amino acids. Germline V CDR1 and CDR2: SGHTA, FQGNSA. V dropped 5 bases and J dropped 0 bases, with 7 bases sitting between them. The CDR3 loop reads CASSPYYQETQYF. The CDR3 nucleotides read TGTGCCAGCAGCCCGTACTACCAAGAGACCCAGTACTTC.

The chain combines TRBV11-2 with TRBJ1-2, with 7 bases identical to TRBD1. The germline CDR1 and CDR2 sequences are SGHAT and FQNNGV. The V segment lost 3 bases and the J segment 0 bases; nucleotides outside the gene matches: 10. This CDR3 has 17 residues. CDR3 protein: CASSFRDSPLSNYGYTF. The CDR3 DNA reads as TGTGCCAGCAGCTTTCGGGACAGTCCCCTTTCTAACTATGGCTACACCTTC.

This clone was observed a few times. The rearrangement uses TRBV7-9 and TRBJ1-6; 8 bases map to TRBD1. The germline V gene has CDR1 SEHNR and CDR2 FQNEAQ (reference sequence). The CDR3 has 15 residues. The V gene end was trimmed by 0 bases and the J gene end by 8 bases; junction bases not matched to a gene: 3. The CDR3 loop is CASSLASGGDSPLHF. In DNA, the CDR3 is TGTGCCAGCAGCTTAGCGTCAGGGGGCGATTCACCCCTCCACTTT.

There are a few counts of this clone. The rearrangement joins TRBV7-2 to TRBJ2-7; 8 bases line up with TRBD2. Germline values: CDR1 SGHTA, CDR2 FQGNSA. V lost 5 bases, J lost 0 bases, and 9 bases stayed unmatched. The CDR3 has 16 amino acids. The DNA of the CDR3 is TGTGCCAGCAGCCCTTCTAGCGGGCGGAGCTCCTACGAGCAGTACTTC. Protein: CASSPSSGRSSYEQYF. Drawing the rest from reference TRBV7-2 and TRBJ2-7, the complete variable domain is GAGVSQSPSNKVTEKGKDVELRCDPISGHTALYWYRQSLGQGLEFLIYFQGNSAPDKSGLPSDRFSAERTGGSVSTLTIQRTQQEDSAVYLCASSPSSGRSSYEQYFGPGTRLTVT.

The table lists this clone with a few counts. The chain employs TRBV2 and TRBJ2-2; 9 bases agree with TRBD1. This CDR3 has 13 amino acids. CDR1 is SNHLY, CDR2 FYNNEI, per germline. The V segment lost 6 bases and the J segment 6 bases; nucleotides outside the gene matches: 2. The CDR3 loop is CASRGTGPGELFF. CDR3 nucleotides: TGTGCCAGCAGGGGGACAGGGCCCGGGGAGCTGTTTTTT.

This clone was seen more than once but under ten times. V and J are TRBV5-4 and TRBJ2-1, with 7 bases fitting TRBD2. The J segment lost 11 bases and the V segment lost 4 bases, leaving 18 bases of the junction unmatched. In germline, CDR1 is SGHNT, CDR2 YYREEE (reference sequence). This CDR3 is built from 16 residues. The CDR3 bases are TGTGCCAGCAGCAAATCCGGGGGGACTCCCTCCGATCAGCAGTTCTTC. Protein: CASSKSGGTPSDQQFF.

The rearrangement joins TRBV7-2 to TRBJ2-6; 9 positions match TRBD2. V shed 7 bases and J 2 bases; nucleotides not matched to a gene: 9. The V gene's germline CDR1 is SGHTA and CDR2 FQGNSA. The CDR3 has 17 residues. This CDR3 reads CASTKQGGGAGANVLTF. The CDR3 DNA reads as TGTGCCAGCACCAAACAGGGCGGGGGGGCTGGGGCCAACGTCCTGACTTTC.

This clone showed up just a few times. This rearrangement joins TRBV18 to TRBJ1-1; D is unresolved. Germline V gives CDR1 KGHSH, CDR2 LQKENI. This CDR3 region has 12 residues. V shed 4 bases and J shed 7 bases, with 10 bases lying between them. In DNA, the CDR3 is TGTGCCAGCTCACTTCCGGGTAATGAAGCTTTCTTT. It codes for CASSLPGNEAFF. The full variable domain, completed using reference TRBV18 and TRBJ1-1, is NAGVMQNPRHLVRRRGQEARLRCSPMKGHSHVYWYRQLPEEGLKFMVYLQKENIIDESGMPKERFSAEFPKEGPSILRIQQVVRGDSAAYFCASSLPGNEAFFGQGTRLTVV.

This clone was picked up many times. CDR3 nucleotide sequence: TGTGCCAGCAGTTCGTTCTGGGAGGACCAAGCTTTCTTT. Translation gives CASSSFWEDQAFF. The V call is TRBV27, the J call TRBJ1-1, with D unclear. Germline-derived CDR1 and CDR2 are MNHEY and SMNVEV (reference sequence). V lost 4 bases and J 9 bases, leaving 15 bases between the germline ends. The CDR3 extends over 13 amino acids.

The chain employs TRBV30 and TRBJ1-4; 9 bases align to TRBD1. V shed 3 bases and J 4 bases; nucleotides not matched to a gene: 18. The germline gives CDR1 GTSNPN, CDR2 SVGIG (reference sequence). The CDR3 length is 19 residues. CDR3 in amino acids: CAWRTRTGAQMGLNEKLFF. The CDR3 region has the DNA TGTGCCTGGAGAACCCGGACAGGGGCCCAAATGGGCCTTAATGAAAAACTGTTTTTT.

This chain links TRBV15 with TRBJ1-4; TRBD1 aligns across 8 bases. Losses at the gene ends were 5 bases for V and 2 bases for J; bases not matched to a gene: 7. The CDR3 is 16 residues long. Germline V lookup: CDR1 LNHNV, CDR2 YYDKDF (reference sequence). The CDR3 nucleotides read TGTGCCACCAGCCTGAACCGACAGGGGACTAATGAAAAACTGTTTTTT. This translates into CATSLNRQGTNEKLFF.

In its sample, this clone was seen many times. The chain employs TRBV4-1 and TRBJ2-4; maybe TRBD2 (6 bases). The CDR3 sequence is 16 residues long. CDR1 is MGHRA and CDR2 is YSYEKL in the germline V gene. Trimming took 0 bases from V and 2 from J, leaving 11 bases between them. The CDR3 protein is CASSQDIRGTKNIQYF. The CDR3 DNA reads TGCGCCAGCAGCCAAGATATTCGGGGGACCAAAAACATTCAGTACTTC.

The V gene is TRBV19, the J gene TRBJ2-5; 8 nucleotides line up with TRBD1. The CDR3 is 16 amino acids. Germline V gives CDR1 LNHDA, CDR2 SQIVND (reference sequence). Trimming removed 3 bases from V and 5 bases from J; junction bases left unmatched: 11. The DNA for the CDR3 is TGTGCCAGTAGTATTTCGTCGGACAGGGATAAGGAGACCCAGTACTTC. The encoded protein is CASSISSDRDKETQYF. The variable domain in full, completed from reference TRBV19 and TRBJ2-5, reads DGGITQSPKYLFRKEGQNVTLSCEQNLNHDAMYWYRQDPGQGLRLIYYSQIVNDFQKGDIAEGYSVSREKKESFPLTVTSAQKNPTAFYLCASSISSDRDKETQYFGPGTRLLVL.

V usage is TRBV5-1 and J usage is TRBJ2-7; the match to TRBD1 covers 8 bases. Looked up from germline, CDR1 is SGHRS and CDR2 is YFSETQ. V gave up 5 bases and J gave up 3 bases; unmatched junction bases: 4. The CDR3 contains 13 residues. The CDR3 DNA sequence: TGCGCCAGCAGACGGACAGGGCTCTACGAGCAGTACTTC. This gives the protein CASRRTGLYEQYF.

The chain has TRBV9 and TRBJ1-1; maybe TRBD1 (5 bases). This CDR3 contains 13 residues. V lost 1 base, J lost 3 bases, and 7 bases lay in between. CDR1 SGDLS and CDR2 YYNGEE come from the germline V gene. CDR3 in DNA: TGTGCCAGCAGCGTACGGGGGGACACTGAAGCTTTCTTT. Residues: CASSVRGDTEAFF.

This clone was seen at least ten times. This chain uses TRBV19 with TRBJ2-3; 7 bases align to TRBD2. Germline V lookup: CDR1 LNHDA, CDR2 SQIVND (reference sequence). V shed 5 bases and J 4 bases; nucleotides not matched to a gene: 6. The length of the CDR3 is 14 residues. For the CDR3, the DNA is TGTGCCAGTAGTCCAATAGCGGGTCCAGATACGCAGTATTTT. Translated, it gives CASSPIAGPDTQYF.

This chain links TRBV5-4 with TRBJ1-4; TRBD1 matches 8 bases. Trimming removed 3 bases from V and 4 bases from J; junction bases left unmatched: 5. Germline V gene sequence: CDR1 SGHNT, CDR2 YYREEE (reference sequence). The CDR3 length is 15 residues. Written as DNA, the CDR3 is TGTGCCAGCAGCTCTAACAGGGGGGTTAATGAAAAACTGTTTTTT. Translation: CASSSNRGVNEKLFF.

This clone was observed a few times. The CDR3 loop reads CASSSGQGEKLFF. DNA of the CDR3: TGTGCCAGCAGCTCCGGACAGGGAGAAAAACTGTTTTTT. The V and J genes are TRBV5-4 and TRBJ1-4, with 8 bases fitting TRBD1. The CDR3 is 13 amino acids. In germline, CDR1 is SGHNT, CDR2 YYREEE (reference sequence). The V gene end was trimmed by 3 bases and the J gene end by 8 bases; junction bases not matched to a gene: 3.